This T cell receptor beta chain came from a study of blood T cell repertoires in COVID-19. Assay: immunoSEQ multiplex PCR; the TCRdb copy retains only in-frame clones and omits some. The repertoire includes tens of thousands of clones, around 81% of them detected once, and approximately 8.7% sits in the top ten. The source material was peripheral blood. This sequence was found in a human donor in a cohort sampled during active COVID-19.

In DNA form, the CDR3 reads TGCAGTGCTAGTGTCGGGACAGGGGGGGAGACCCAGTACTTC. Translating it yields CSASVGTGGETQYF. This chain uses TRBV20-1 with TRBJ2-5; 11 nucleotides match TRBD1. CDR1 and CDR2 (germline): DFQATT, SNEGSKA (reference sequence). V trimming: 3 bases; J trimming: 5 bases; junction bases outside the gene matches: 5. This CDR3 comprises 14 residues.